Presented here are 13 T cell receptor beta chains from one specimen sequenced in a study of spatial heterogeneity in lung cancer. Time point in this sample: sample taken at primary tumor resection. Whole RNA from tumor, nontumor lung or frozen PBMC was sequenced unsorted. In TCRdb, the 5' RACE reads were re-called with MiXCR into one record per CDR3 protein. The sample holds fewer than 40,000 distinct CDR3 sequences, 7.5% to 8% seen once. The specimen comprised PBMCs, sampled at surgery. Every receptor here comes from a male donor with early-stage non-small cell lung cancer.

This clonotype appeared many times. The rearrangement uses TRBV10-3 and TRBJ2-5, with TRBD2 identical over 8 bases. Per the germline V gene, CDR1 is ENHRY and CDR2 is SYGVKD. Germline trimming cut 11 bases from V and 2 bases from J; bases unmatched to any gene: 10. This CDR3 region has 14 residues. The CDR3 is CAHRRGLGQETQYF. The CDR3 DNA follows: TGTGCCCATCGAAGGGGACTAGGACAAGAGACCCAGTACTTC.

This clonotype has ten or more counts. The chain's CDR3 is CASRSGLAGYNEQFF. CDR3 bases: TGTGCCAGCAGATCGGGACTAGCGGGGTACAATGAGCAGTTCTTC. This chain uses TRBV5-6 with TRBJ2-1; 13 positions match TRBD2. The CDR3 contains 15 residues. V gave up 5 bases and J gave up 4 bases; unmatched junction bases: 3. Looked up from germline, CDR1 is SGHDT and CDR2 is YYEEEE.

The CDR3 coding sequence is TGTGCCAGCAGCCCCCAGATTGGGGGGCACGAGCAGTACTTC. Protein: CASSPQIGGHEQYF. The V call is TRBV5-4, the J call TRBJ2-7; D could derive from TRBD1 or TRBD2 (6 bases each). The CDR3 contains 14 residues. Germline CDR1 SGHNT, CDR2 YYREEE (reference sequence). V was trimmed by 4 bases and J by 5 bases, leaving 16 bases between them.

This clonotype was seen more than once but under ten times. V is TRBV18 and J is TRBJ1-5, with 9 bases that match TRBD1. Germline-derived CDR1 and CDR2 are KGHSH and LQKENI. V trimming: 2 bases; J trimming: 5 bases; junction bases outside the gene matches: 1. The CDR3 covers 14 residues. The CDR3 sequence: CASSPRTGDQPQHF. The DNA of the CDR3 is TGTGCCAGCTCACCAAGGACAGGGGATCAGCCCCAGCATTTT.

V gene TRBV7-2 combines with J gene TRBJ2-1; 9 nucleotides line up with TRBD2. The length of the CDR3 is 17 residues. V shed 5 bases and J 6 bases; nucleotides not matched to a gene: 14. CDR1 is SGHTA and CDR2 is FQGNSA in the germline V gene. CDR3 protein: CASSLAASGVMGNEQFF. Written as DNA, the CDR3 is TGTGCCAGCAGCCTGGCGGCTAGCGGGGTCATGGGCAATGAGCAGTTCTTC.

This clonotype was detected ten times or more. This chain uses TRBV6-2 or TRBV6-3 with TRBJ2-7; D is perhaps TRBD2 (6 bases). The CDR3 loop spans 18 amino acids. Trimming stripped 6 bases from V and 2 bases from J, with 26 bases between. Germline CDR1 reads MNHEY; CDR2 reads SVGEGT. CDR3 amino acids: CASSRQPGLMIKTYEQYF. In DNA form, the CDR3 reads TGTGCCAGCAGCCGTCAACCGGGACTCATGATAAAGACCTACGAGCAGTACTTC.

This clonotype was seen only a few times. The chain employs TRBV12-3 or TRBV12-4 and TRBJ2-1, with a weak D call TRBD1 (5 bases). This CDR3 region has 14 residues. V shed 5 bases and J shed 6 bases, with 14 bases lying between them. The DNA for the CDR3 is TGTGCCAGCAGTACAGGCTCCTGGGGCAATGAGCAGTTCTTC. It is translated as CASSTGSWGNEQFF.

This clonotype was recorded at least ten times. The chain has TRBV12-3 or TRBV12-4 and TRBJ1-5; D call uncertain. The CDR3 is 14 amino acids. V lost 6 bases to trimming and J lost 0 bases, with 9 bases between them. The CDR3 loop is CASSPTTSNQPQHF. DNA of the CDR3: TGTGCCAGCAGCCCTACAACTAGCAATCAGCCCCAGCATTTT.

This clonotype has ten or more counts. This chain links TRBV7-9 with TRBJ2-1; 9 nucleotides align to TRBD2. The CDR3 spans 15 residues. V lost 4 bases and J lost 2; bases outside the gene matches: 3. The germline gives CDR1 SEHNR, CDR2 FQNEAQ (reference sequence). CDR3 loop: CASSYQRGAYNEQFF. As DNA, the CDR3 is TGTGCCAGCAGCTACCAGCGGGGGGCCTACAATGAGCAGTTCTTC. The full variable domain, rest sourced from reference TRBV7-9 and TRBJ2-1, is DTGVSQNPRHKITKRGQNVTFRCDPISEHNRLYWYRQTLGQGPEFLTYFQNEAQLEKSRLLSDRFSAERPKGSFSTLEIQRTEQGDSAMYLCASSYQRGAYNEQFFGPGTRLTVL.

The CDR3 protein is CASSQDRGRYYEQYF. CDR3 in DNA: TGTGCCAGCAGCCAAGATCGCGGCAGATACTACGAGCAGTACTTC. This chain uses TRBV4-2 with TRBJ2-7; D not certain. Trimming stripped 0 bases from V and 3 bases from J, with 12 bases between. Germline values: CDR1 LGHNA, CDR2 YNFKEQ. The CDR3 loop spans 15 amino acids.

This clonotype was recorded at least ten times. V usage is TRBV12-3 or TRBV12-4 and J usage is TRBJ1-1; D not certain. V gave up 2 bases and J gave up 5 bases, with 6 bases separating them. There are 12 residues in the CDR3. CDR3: CASSLYSTEAFF. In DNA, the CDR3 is TGTGCCAGCAGTTTATACAGTACTGAAGCTTTCTTT.

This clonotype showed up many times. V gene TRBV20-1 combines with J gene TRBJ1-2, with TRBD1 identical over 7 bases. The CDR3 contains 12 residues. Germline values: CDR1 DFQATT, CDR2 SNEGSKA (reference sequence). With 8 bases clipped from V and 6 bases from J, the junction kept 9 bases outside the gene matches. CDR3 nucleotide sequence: TGCAGTACCCCCCGGGACAGTGATGGCTACACCTTC. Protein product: CSTPRDSDGYTF.

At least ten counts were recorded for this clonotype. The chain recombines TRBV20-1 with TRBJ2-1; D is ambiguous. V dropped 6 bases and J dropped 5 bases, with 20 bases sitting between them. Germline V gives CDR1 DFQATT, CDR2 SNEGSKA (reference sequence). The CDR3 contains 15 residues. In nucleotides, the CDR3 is TGCAGTGCGCAGCCGGCTCACTACGCAAACAATGAGCAGTTCTTC. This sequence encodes CSAQPAHYANNEQFF.